This TCR beta chain was sequenced for a study of blood T cell repertoires in COVID-19. The overall study: There were acute and convalescent COVID-19 samples, and they came from the United States, Italy and Spain. Sources were T cells, B-cell-depleted T cells, or PBMCs; the material itself was cDNA or gDNA.

In the source study's methods: Reference gene primers were amplified, and this amplification served to estimate nucleated cell counts. Assay used: immunoSEQ multiplex PCR; TCRdb lists only in-frame clones, some missing. V and J calls and clone size are those listed in that table; D and trimming were worked out from the DNA. The top ten clones hold around 0.88% of a sample with around 270,000 clones, roughly 91% of them seen once. V was trimmed by 7 bases and J by 4 bases, leaving 14 bases between them. The CDR3 has 14 amino acids. Per germline, CDR1 MNHEY and CDR2 SVGAGI. The chain links TRBV6-5 to TRBJ1-3, with D perhaps TRBD1 (5 bases). The receptor comes from a young man with acute or convalescent COVID-19. The source material was peripheral blood. CDR3 amino acids: CASKYRTSGNTIYF. The CDR3 nucleotides read TGTGCCAGCAAGTACAGGACTAGCGGAAACACCATATATTTT.